These 3 T cell receptor beta chains were all obtained from the same sample, sequenced in a study of T cell changes during pregnancy in multiple sclerosis. Method: immunoSEQ multiplex PCR; TCRdb's copy keeps in-frame clones and lacks some. The sample contains about 77,000 clones, approximately 89% of which appear only once. The sequencing here drew on peripheral blood, taken before pregnancy. The receptors shown here come from a female donor with multiple sclerosis, enrolled in a pregnancy study.

V gene TRBV4-1 combines with J gene TRBJ1-5; D uncertain. The CDR3 runs 13 residues. Trimming removed 1 base from V and 5 bases from J, with 6 bases in between. CDR1 is MGHRA and CDR2 is YSYEKL in the germline V gene. DNA of the CDR3: TGCGCCAGCAGCCAAGTGCGGGATCAGCCCCAGCATTTT. Protein: CASSQVRDQPQHF.

The chain combines TRBV6-1 with TRBJ2-3, with D maybe TRBD2 (6 bases). The CDR3 loop spans 12 amino acids. V was shortened by 10 bases and J by 5 bases, with 13 bases between the two germline ends. Germline V gene data show CDR1 as MNHNS and CDR2 as SASEGT. CDR3 amino acids: CATWSGLDTQYF. The CDR3, as DNA: TGTGCCACCTGGAGCGGGTTAGATACGCAGTATTTT.

The rearrangement joins TRBV5-1 to TRBJ2-3, with D tentatively TRBD1 (5 bases). The CDR3 runs 15 residues. CDR1 SGHRS and CDR2 YFSETQ come from the germline V gene. The V and J ends lost 0 bases and 2 bases respectively, with 10 bases between them. The CDR3 protein is CASSLGGQNTDTQYF. The CDR3, as DNA: TGCGCCAGCAGCTTGGGGGGCCAGAACACAGATACGCAGTATTTT.